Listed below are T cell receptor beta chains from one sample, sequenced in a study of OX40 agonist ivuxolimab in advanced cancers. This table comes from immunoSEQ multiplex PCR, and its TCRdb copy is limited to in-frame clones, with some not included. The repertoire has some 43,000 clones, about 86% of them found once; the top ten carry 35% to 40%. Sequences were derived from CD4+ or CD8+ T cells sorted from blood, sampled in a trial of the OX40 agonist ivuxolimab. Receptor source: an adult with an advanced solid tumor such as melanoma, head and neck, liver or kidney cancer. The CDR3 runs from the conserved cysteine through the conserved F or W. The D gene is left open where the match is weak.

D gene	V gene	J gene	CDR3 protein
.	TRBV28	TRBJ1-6	CASSLPGLSSSPLHF
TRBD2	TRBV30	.	CAWSGRTSGSYEQYF
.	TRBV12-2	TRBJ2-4	CASRFRGFKNIQYF
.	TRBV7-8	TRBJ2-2	CASSLRETGELFF
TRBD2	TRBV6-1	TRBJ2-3	CASSGLAGDDTQYF
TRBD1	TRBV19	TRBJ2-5	CASSIYGTGVETQYF
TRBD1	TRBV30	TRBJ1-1	CAWTKPGQGSGGNTEAFF
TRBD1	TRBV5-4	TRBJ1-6	CASSRDRGNYNSPLHF
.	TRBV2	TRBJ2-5	CASSLTSETQYF
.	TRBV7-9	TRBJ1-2	CASSGLLNYGYTF
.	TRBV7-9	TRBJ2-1	CASREISSYNEQFF
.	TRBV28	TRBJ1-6	CASRPPQGYDVSPLHF
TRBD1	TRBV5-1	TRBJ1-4	CASSWTGKNEKLFF
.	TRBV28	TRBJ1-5	CASGSIPTGLNQPQHF
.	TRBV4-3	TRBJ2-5	CASSPLGRLIQETQYF
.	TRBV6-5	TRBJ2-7	CASSYVTRGEQYF
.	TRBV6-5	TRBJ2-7	CASSYGDISYEQYF